The 12 T cell receptor beta chains presented below share a single source sample, sequenced in a study of blood T cells in healthy people across ages. Next came a second PCR, run for roughly 7 to 12 cycles, which used a sample-barcoded 5' primer along with a J-beta primer mix. TCRdb itself ran the 5' RACE reads through MiXCR, one entry per CDR3 protein. Altogether roughly 700,000 distinct CDR3 sequences are present, 20% to 30% being singletons, with the ten largest covering 9.4%. These same records also appear under a second study, on T cells of mothers and their children.

Material: blood. These receptors originate from a boy aged 10-17 years in good health.

This clonotype was detected a few times. The V call is TRBV29-1, the J call TRBJ2-1; D not certain. V lost 1 base and J 11 bases, leaving 6 bases between the germline ends. Germline V gene sequence: CDR1 SQVTM, CDR2 ANQGSEA. This CDR3 spans 10 amino acids. CDR3 DNA: TGCAGCGTTGAAGTCGAGAAGCAGTTCTTC. Translated: CSVEVEKQFF.

Comments on this clonotype: The CDR3 does not close with the conserved phenylalanine or tryptophan, likely indicating a read error. No DNA is shown, since the ends of the CDR3 on it are uncertain; the CDR3 is the one TCRdb lists. The CDR3 protein is CASSLAGGAIKGI. The rearrangement uses TRBV5-1 and TRBJ2-5; the D call in the table, TRBD1, was not verified against the DNA. Germline values: CDR1 SGHRS, CDR2 YFSETQ. The CDR3 region is 13 residues in length, termini included.

The gene calls are TRBV20-1 and TRBJ2-2; D not resolved. There are 15 residues in the CDR3. The V end lost 0 bases, the J end lost 2 bases, and 10 bases lay between the germline ends. Germline values: CDR1 DFQATT, CDR2 SNEGSKA (reference sequence). CDR3: CSARDTGTNTGELFF. The DNA for the CDR3 is TGCAGTGCTAGAGATACGGGTACCAACACCGGGGAGCTGTTTTTT.

This sequence joins TRBV7-2 and TRBJ2-7, with D perhaps being TRBD1 or TRBD2 (5 bases each). This CDR3 has 12 amino acids. Trimming took 4 bases from V and 7 from J, leaving 11 bases between them. Germline V gives CDR1 SGHTA, CDR2 FQGNSA. The DNA of the CDR3 is TGTGCCAGCAGCTCCACCTGGGGGGAGCAGTACTTC. Its translation: CASSSTWGEQYF. The complete variable domain, with remaining parts taken from reference TRBV7-2 and TRBJ2-7, reads GAGVSQSPSNKVTEKGKDVELRCDPISGHTALYWYRQSLGQGLEFLIYFQGNSAPDKSGLPSDRFSAERTGGSVSTLTIQRTQQEDSAVYLCASSSTWGEQYFGPGTRLTVT.

There are a few counts of this clonotype. The chain links TRBV6-2 or TRBV6-3 to TRBJ2-1, with a possible D match to TRBD1 (6 bases). TRBJ2-7 explains the end of the DNA better; the J call may be wrong. The CDR3 is 16 amino acids. Germline V gene sequence: CDR1 MNHEY, CDR2 SVGEGT. This chain's CDR3 is CASSYSIQTGGYEQYF. CDR3 nucleotides: TGTGCCAGCAGTTACTCGATACAGACAGGAGGCTACGAGCAGTACTTC.

This clonotype was picked up a small number of times. J is TRBJ1-1 and V is TRBV29-1; D perhaps matches TRBD1 (5 bases). The V end was cut by 7 bases, the J end by 1 base, with 13 bases between. In germline, CDR1 is SQVTM, CDR2 ANQGSEA. The CDR3 spans 13 residues. This chain's CDR3 is CSGGGEGNTEAFF. DNA for the CDR3: TGCAGCGGCGGGGGAGAGGGGAACACTGAAGCTTTCTTT.

The V and J genes are TRBV5-1 and TRBJ2-3, with TRBD1 as a possible D gene (6 bases). CDR3 size: 16 residues. The germline V and J ends were trimmed by 1 base and 2 bases, with 14 bases remaining between them. Per the germline V gene, CDR1 is SGHRS and CDR2 is YFSETQ. This CDR3 reads CASSLSHREITDTQYF. In DNA, the CDR3 is TGCGCCAGCAGCTTGTCCCACAGGGAGATCACAGATACGCAGTATTTT.

The chain has TRBV27 and TRBJ2-7; 10 bases fit TRBD1. CDR1 MNHEY and CDR2 SMNVEV come from the germline V gene (reference sequence). CDR3 length equals 16 residues. The junction had 11 bases not matched to a gene; V was cut back by 6 bases and J by 3 bases. The CDR3 DNA is TGTGCCAGCAGCCACTATTCGGACAGGGGGAACTACGAGCAGTACTTC. This codes for CASSHYSDRGNYEQYF.

The sample holds a few counts of this clonotype. The chain links TRBV10-3 to TRBJ2-5, with no clear D. This CDR3 has 14 residues. Trimming took off 0 bases at V and 2 bases at J, with 7 bases between the two ends. Germline CDR1 and CDR2: ENHRY and SYGVKD. CDR3 in amino acids: CAISESNPQETQYF. CDR3 nucleotides: TGTGCCATCAGTGAGTCGAACCCTCAAGAGACCCAGTACTTC.

This sequence joins TRBV20-1 and TRBJ2-7, with no clear D. Between the trimmed V and J ends, which lost 6 bases and 5 bases, there was a span of 14 bases. This CDR3 is built from 12 residues. Germline CDR1 is DFQATT and CDR2 is SNEGSKA (reference sequence). This chain's CDR3 is CSASVRWDEQYF. The CDR3 DNA follows: TGCAGTGCCTCAGTTAGGTGGGACGAGCAGTACTTC.

The table lists this clonotype with a few counts. The chain uses TRBV12-3 or TRBV12-4 and TRBJ2-5, with 7 nucleotides matching TRBD2. The J call may be in error: the DNA end matches TRBJ2-1 better. The CDR3 runs 18 residues. The CDR3 bases are TGTGCCAGCAGTTTATCACGGCGAGGGCGGGAGTTTTACAATGAGCAGTTCTTC. As protein: CASSLSRRGREFYNEQFF.

This clonotype was observed a few times. The chain employs TRBV29-1 and TRBJ2-7, with TRBD1 matching 9 bases. CDR3 length: 13 residues. CDR1 is SQVTM and CDR2 is ANQGSEA in the germline V gene. With V trimmed by 6 bases and J by 1 base, 4 bases remained unmatched. CDR3 bases: TGCAGCGTGAGGACAGGGGTGTCCTACGAGCAGTACTTC. Encoded protein: CSVRTGVSYEQYF.